This TCR beta chain came from a study of T-cell reconstitution after alpha-beta-depleted transplantation in children. The ends were cut back, 8 bases at V and 8 bases at J, with 15 bases in the middle. Germline loops: CDR1 LNHNV, CDR2 YYDKDF (reference sequence). CDR3 length equals 13 residues. This clonotype appeared a few times. Unique molecular identifiers were incorporated during preparation of the TCRbeta library. Using its own MiXCR run on the PCR reads, TCRdb lists one record per CDR3 protein. The sample gives around 530,000 distinct CDR3 sequences, about 33% of which show up once; 2% to 3% is in the top ten.

The source material was PBMCs from the stem cell graft donor, sampled from the stem cell graft. The origin of this receptor is a human donor who donated a stem cell graft to a child with aplastic anemia. The chain is built from TRBV15 and TRBJ2-2; TRBD1 might be the D (7 bases). The CDR3 region is CATRQGGWGELFF. The CDR3 coding sequence is TGTGCCACCCGTCAGGGGGGCTGGGGGGAGCTGTTTTTT. Supplemented by reference TRBV15 and TRBJ2-2, the full variable domain reads DAMVIQNPRYQVTQFGKPVTLSCSQTLNHNVMYWYQQKSSQAPKLLFHYYDKDFNNEADTPDNFQSRRPNTSFCFLDIRSPGLGDTAMYLCATRQGGWGELFFGEGSRLTVL.